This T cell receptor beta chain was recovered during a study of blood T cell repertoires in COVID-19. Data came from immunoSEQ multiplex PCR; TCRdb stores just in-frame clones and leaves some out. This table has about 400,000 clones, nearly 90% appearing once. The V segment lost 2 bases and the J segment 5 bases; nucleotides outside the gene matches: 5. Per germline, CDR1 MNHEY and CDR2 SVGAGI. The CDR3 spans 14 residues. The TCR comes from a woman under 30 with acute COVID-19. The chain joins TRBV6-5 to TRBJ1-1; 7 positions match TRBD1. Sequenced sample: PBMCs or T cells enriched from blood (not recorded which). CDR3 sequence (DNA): TGTGCCAGCAGTTACCGACAGGGTCGGACTGAAGCTTTCTTT. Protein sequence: CASSYRQGRTEAFF.